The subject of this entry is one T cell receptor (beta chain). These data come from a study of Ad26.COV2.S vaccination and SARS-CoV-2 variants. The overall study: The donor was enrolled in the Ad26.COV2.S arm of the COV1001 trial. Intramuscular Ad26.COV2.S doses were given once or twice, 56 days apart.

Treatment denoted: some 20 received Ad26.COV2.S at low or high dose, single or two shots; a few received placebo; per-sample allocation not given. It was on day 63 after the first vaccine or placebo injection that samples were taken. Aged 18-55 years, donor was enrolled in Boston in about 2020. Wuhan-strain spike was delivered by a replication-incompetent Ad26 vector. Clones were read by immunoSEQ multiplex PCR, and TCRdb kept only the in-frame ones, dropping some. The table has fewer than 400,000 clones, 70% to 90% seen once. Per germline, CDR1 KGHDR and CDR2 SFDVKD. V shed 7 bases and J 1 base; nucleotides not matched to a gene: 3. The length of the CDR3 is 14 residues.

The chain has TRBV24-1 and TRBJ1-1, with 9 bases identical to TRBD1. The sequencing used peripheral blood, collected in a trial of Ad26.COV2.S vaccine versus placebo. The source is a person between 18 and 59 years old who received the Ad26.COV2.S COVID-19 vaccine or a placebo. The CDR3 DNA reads TGTGCCACCAGGGGGACAGGGACGAACACTGAAGCTTTCTTT. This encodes CATRGTGTNTEAFF.